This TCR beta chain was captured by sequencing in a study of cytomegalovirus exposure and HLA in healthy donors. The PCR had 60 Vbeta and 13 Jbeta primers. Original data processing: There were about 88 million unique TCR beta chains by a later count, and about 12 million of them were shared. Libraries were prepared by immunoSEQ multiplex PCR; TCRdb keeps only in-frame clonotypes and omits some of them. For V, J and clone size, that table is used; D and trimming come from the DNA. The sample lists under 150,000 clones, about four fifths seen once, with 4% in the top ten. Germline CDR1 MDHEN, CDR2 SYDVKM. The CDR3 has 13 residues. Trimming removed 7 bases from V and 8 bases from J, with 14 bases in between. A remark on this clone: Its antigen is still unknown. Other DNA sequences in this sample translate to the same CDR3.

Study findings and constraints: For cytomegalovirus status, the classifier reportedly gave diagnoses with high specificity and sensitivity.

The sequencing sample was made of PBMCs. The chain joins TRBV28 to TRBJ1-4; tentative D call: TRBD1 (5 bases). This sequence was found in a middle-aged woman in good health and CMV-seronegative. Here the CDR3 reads CASTGGAGEKLFF. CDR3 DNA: TGTGCCAGCACGGGAGGGGCTGGCGAAAAACTGTTTTTT.